These T cell receptor beta chains were read from a single sample in a study of T-cell memory formation after mild COVID-19. TCRdb re-derived calls from the 5' RACE reads in MiXCR, one entry per CDR3 protein. The table lists about 350,000 distinct CDR3 sequences, over 13% of them singletons. The specimen sequenced was PBMCs or a T cell subset sorted from them (not recorded which). These TCRs come from a man younger than 30 who had mild COVID-19 (a few samples of this study predate the infection). Cell type and time point are not known. CDR3s include the opening cysteine and the closing phenylalanine or tryptophan. The order of the fields is V gene, clone size, D gene, J gene, CDR3 DNA, CDR3 protein. A D gene is named only where the DNA matches it firmly. Clone size is shown for a subset of rows, as once, few, many or a class of expanded clone.

>TRBV5-5|NA|NA|TRBJ2-4
TGTGCCAGCAGCTTGATCTCAGGAGTCCTAGCCAAAAACATTCAGTACTTC
CASSLISGVLAKNIQYF
>TRBV15|few|NA|TRBJ2-2
TGTGCCACCAGCACCGGGACACTAAACACCGGGGAGCTGTTTTTT
CATSTGTLNTGELFF
>TRBV9|few|NA|TRBJ1-3
TGTGCCAGCAGCATTGACACACTGGGAAACACCATATATTTT
CASSIDTLGNTIYF
>TRBV7-3|NA|TRBD2|TRBJ2-1
TGTGCCAGCAGCTTAAGACTAGCGGGGGGGCCGAGGGGCAATGAGCAGTTCTTC
CASSLRLAGGPRGNEQFF
>TRBV5-1|NA|NA|TRBJ1-2
TGCGCCAGCAGCTTGGGCCAGGCAGCCTATGGCTACACCTTC
CASSLGQAAYGYTF
>TRBV6-5|once|NA|TRBJ1-5
TGTGCCAGCAGTTACTCGCGGCAAAGCAATCAGCCCCAGCATTTT
CASSYSRQSNQPQHF
>TRBV7-8|many|NA|TRBJ2-5
TGTGCCAGCAGCCGCACCGACAGGGGAGGGGAGACCCAGTACTTC
CASSRTDRGGETQYF
>TRBV4-3|few|NA|TRBJ2-3
TGCGCCAGCAGCCAGCTTGCAGGGGATACGCAGTATTTT
CASSQLAGDTQYF
>TRBV21-1|many|NA|TRBJ2-3
TGTGCCAGCCGGGCCAGGTTGACAGATACGCAGTATTTT
CASRARLTDTQYF
>TRBV7-9|few|NA|TRBJ1-1
TGTGCCAGCAGCTTGTGGGGACAGAACACTGAAGCTTTCTTT
CASSLWGQNTEAFF
>TRBV12-3/TRBV12-4|few|NA|TRBJ2-1
TGTGCCAGCAGACTAATAGGGGGTGCCTACAATGAGCAGTTCTTC
CASRLIGGAYNEQFF
>TRBV12-5|few|NA|TRBJ2-7
TGTGCTACCCTTTTGGTAGTCGAGCAGTACTTC
CATLLVVEQYF
>TRBV11-2|NA|NA|TRBJ2-7
TGTGCCAGCAGCTTACAAGGGACACCTTACGAGCAGTACTTC
CASSLQGTPYEQYF
>TRBV13|few|NA|TRBJ2-5
TGTGCCAGCAGAAATCGAAGGGTCCTACAAGAGACCCAGTACTTC
CASRNRRVLQETQYF
>TRBV20-1|few|NA|TRBJ1-2
TGCAGTGCTAGCAGGGATCCTAACTATGGCTACACCTTC
CSASRDPNYGYTF
>TRBV5-1|few|TRBD2|TRBJ2-7
TGCGCCAGCAGCGGGACTAGCGGGGGCACCTACGAGCAGTACTTC
CASSGTSGGTYEQYF
>TRBV7-9|NA|TRBD1|TRBJ1-2
TGTGCCAGCAGCCGTGGGACAGACTATGGCTACACCTTC
CASSRGTDYGYTF
>TRBV24-1|NA|NA|TRBJ1-4
TGTGCCACCAGGAATGAAAAACTGTTTTTT
CATRNEKLFF
>TRBV29-1|few|NA|TRBJ2-3
TGCAGCGTTGTACCAGCGGGCACAGATACGCAGTATTTT
CSVVPAGTDTQYF
>TRBV12-3/TRBV12-4|NA|NA|TRBJ1-5
TGTGCCAGCGGCCTGGGACACGACATTTATAGCAATCAGCCCCAGCATTTT
CASGLGHDIYSNQPQHF
>TRBV5-5|few|NA|TRBJ1-5
TGTGCCAGCAGTCTGGCGGCCGGGTACGGGCAGCCCCAGCATTTT
CASSLAAGYGQPQHF
>TRBV11-1|few|NA|TRBJ2-2
TGTGCCAGCAGCGGCCGGGGGAGACGGGGCACCGGGGAGCTGTTTTTT
CASSGRGRRGTGELFF
>TRBV6-1|NA|NA|TRBJ1-2
TGTGCCAGCACCCCTGGTTCCTTCAGCTATGGCTACACCTTC
CASTPGSFSYGYTF
>TRBV12-3/TRBV12-4|few|NA|TRBJ2-3
TGTGCCAGCAGTCCCGGATCTAGGGATACGCAGTATTTT
CASSPGSRDTQYF
>TRBV20-1|NA|NA|TRBJ1-1
TGCAGTGCTAGACAGGACTACACTGAAGCTTTCTTT
CSARQDYTEAFF
>TRBV12-3/TRBV12-4|many|NA|TRBJ2-5
TGTGCCAGCAGTTTCTGGGGTCAAGAGACCCAGTACTTC
CASSFWGQETQYF
>TRBV5-1|NA|TRBD1|TRBJ2-2
TGCGCCAGCAGCCCCGACAGGGCCGGGGAGCTGTTTTTT
CASSPDRAGELFF
>TRBV7-2|NA|NA|TRBJ1-2
TGTGCCAGCAGCCCGAGTCGGGGGGATGCTAACTATGGCTACACCTTC
CASSPSRGDANYGYTF
>TRBV12-3/TRBV12-4|few|NA|TRBJ1-5
TGTGCCAGCAGAGGATCGGGGGCTCAGCCCCAGCATTTT
CASRGSGAQPQHF
>TRBV6-6|few|NA|TRBJ1-2
TGTGCCAGCAGCGACCGGGAGATCTATGGCTACACCTTC
CASSDREIYGYTF
>TRBV29-1|NA|TRBD2|TRBJ2-1
TGCAGCGTTGGTCTAGCGGACTTCAATGAGCAGTTCTTC
CSVGLADFNEQFF
>TRBV9|few|TRBD2|TRBJ2-3
TGTGCCAGCAGCGTCCGGGGGGGCCAAGATACGCAGTATTTT
CASSVRGGQDTQYF
>TRBV7-2|few|TRBD1|TRBJ2-1
TGTGCCAGCAGCTTGGTGACAGGGAGTCCTGAGCAGTTCTTC
CASSLVTGSPEQFF
>TRBV4-3|NA|NA|TRBJ2-1
TGCGCCAGCAGCCCCGTGGGGGCCTCTCGAGGCAATGAGCAGTTCTTC
CASSPVGASRGNEQFF
>TRBV9|NA|NA|TRBJ1-1
TGTGCCAGCAGCGTCTTACAGAACACTGAAGCTTTCTTT
CASSVLQNTEAFF
>TRBV18|NA|TRBD1|TRBJ1-3
TGTGCCAGCTCACGGGACAGCCAAATCTCTGGAAACACCATATATTTT
CASSRDSQISGNTIYF
>TRBV12-3/TRBV12-4|many|NA|TRBJ2-3
TGTGCCAGCAGTGCGAACCCGGAGGGGGTTGATACGCAGTATTTT
CASSANPEGVDTQYF
>TRBV18|few|TRBD1|TRBJ1-1
TGTGCCAGCTCAAGGGCCTGGGACAGCAACACTGAAGCTTTCTTT
CASSRAWDSNTEAFF
>TRBV10-2|few|NA|TRBJ2-3
TGCGCCAGCAGTGGGGCTATTGGGGCCGAGGCAGATACGCAGTATTTT
CASSGAIGAEADTQYF
>TRBV7-9|few|TRBD1|TRBJ1-2
TGTGCCAGCAGCTTAGGGGACAGACCTAACTATGGCTACACCTTC
CASSLGDRPNYGYTF
>TRBV5-4|NA|TRBD2|TRBJ2-3
TGTGCCAGCAGCCCCTGGCGGGGGGCCACAGATACGCAGTATTTT
CASSPWRGATDTQYF
>TRBV5-5|many|NA|TRBJ2-7
TGTGCCAGCAGCCGGAGCTACGAGCAGTACTTC
CASSRSYEQYF
>TRBV7-8|many|TRBD2|TRBJ2-4
TGTGCCAGCAGCCCCGGGCGGGGGGGTTTAGCCAAAAACATTCAGTACTTC
CASSPGRGGLAKNIQYF
>TRBV4-3|NA|NA|TRBJ1-5
TGCGCCAGCAGCCAAGAGTACCAGGGGTTCGGCAATCAGCCCCAGCATTTT
CASSQEYQGFGNQPQHF
>TRBV20-1|NA|TRBD2|TRBJ2-3
TGCAGTGCTAGGACGGGACTAGAGACAGATACGCAGTATTTT
CSARTGLETDTQYF
>TRBV7-8|NA|NA|TRBJ1-1
TGTGCCAGCAGCTTAGAACTGGGGGTCGGAGCTTTCTTT
CASSLELGVGAFF
>TRBV6-5|NA|NA|TRBJ1-4
TGTGCCAGCAGTCGTCGGAGGGCAACTAATGAAAAACTGTTTTTT
CASSRRRATNEKLFF
>TRBV12-3/TRBV12-4|few|NA|TRBJ2-1
TGTGCCAGCAGTTTTTTCGGGGAGAACAATGAGCAGTTCTTC
CASSFFGENNEQFF
>TRBV20-1|NA|TRBD2|TRBJ2-1
TGCAGTGCTAGAGAAGGCGGGGGTTACTCCTACAATGAGCAGTTCTTC
CSAREGGGYSYNEQFF
>TRBV20-1|NA|NA|TRBJ2-4
TGCAGCGCAACTGGGGCAGCCAAAAACATTCAGTACTTC
CSATGAAKNIQYF
>TRBV5-5|few|TRBD2|TRBJ2-1
TGTGCCAGCAGCTCTTCGACTAGCATTGAGCAGTTCTTC
CASSSSTSIEQFF
>TRBV3-1|many|NA|TRBJ2-1
TGTGCCAGCAGCCAAGAATCGGCCCCCTGGAATGAGCAGTTCTTC
CASSQESAPWNEQFF
>TRBV5-1|NA|NA|TRBJ2-5
TGCGCCAGCAGCTTGGCGGCCCTCTCGAACAGCCAAGAGACCCAGTACTTC
CASSLAALSNSQETQYF
>TRBV3-1|few|NA|TRBJ1-1
TGTGCCAGCAGCCAAGTAGGGACGAACACTGAAGCTTTCTTT
CASSQVGTNTEAFF
>TRBV4-2|few|NA|TRBJ2-3
TGTGCCAGCAGCCAAGAAGGGTCGGGAGATACGCAGTATTTT
CASSQEGSGDTQYF
>TRBV7-9|NA|NA|TRBJ2-3
TGTGCCAGCAGCTTATTTCGGGGCGGAGAGGGGGATACGCAGTATTTT
CASSLFRGGEGDTQYF
>TRBV12-3/TRBV12-4|NA|TRBD1|TRBJ1-1
TGTGCCAGCAGCCCGACAGGGTCTGCTGAAGCTTTCTTT
CASSPTGSAEAFF
>TRBV4-1|few|NA|TRBJ2-5
TGCGCCAGCAGCCAAGATCTTAAAGGGTGGGAGACCCAGTACTTC
CASSQDLKGWETQYF
>TRBV5-1|NA|TRBD1|TRBJ1-2
TGCGCCAGCACGCTCGCAGGGGGCGAGTTGAGAGATGGCTACACCTTC
CASTLAGGELRDGYTF